One and the same sample provided the 4 T cell receptor beta chains below, sequenced in a study of metastatic and nonmetastatic thyroid tumors. Using MiXCR, TCRdb re-called clones from the PCR reads. This sample yields about 93,000 clones, of which more than 9.5% are seen a single time; approximately 10% belongs to the top ten. Not a single patient had been given any form of treatment at any point before undergoing thyroid surgery. The sequencing sample was made of blood. Source of these receptors: a female donor with papillary thyroid cancer or a benign thyroid nodule (not recorded which). Some clones in this sample may be carry-over from other donors' samples.

The table lists this clone with many counts. The rearrangement uses TRBV9 and TRBJ2-3, with D perhaps matching TRBD1 (5 bases). V lost 3 bases and J 2 bases, leaving 10 bases between the germline ends. CDR3 length: 14 residues. The germline gives CDR1 SGDLS, CDR2 YYNGEE. DNA for the CDR3: TGTGCCAGCAGCGCCAGGGAACACACAGATACGCAGTATTTT. It specifies CASSAREHTDTQYF.

As concerns this clone: This may be a read error: a much more frequent sequence differs by one nucleotide. This chain connects TRBV7-6 to TRBJ2-1, with 7 bases lining up with TRBD2. CDR3 length equals 15 residues. With 4 bases clipped from V and 9 bases from J, the junction kept 12 bases outside the gene matches. From germline, CDR1 is SGHVS and CDR2 FNYEAQ. In DNA form, the CDR3 reads TGTGCCAGCAGCTCGTTGGGTGCGGGAGCTAGTGAGCAGTTCTTC. The encoded protein is CASSSLGAGASEQFF. The full variable domain, in which reference TRBV7-6 and TRBJ2-1 provide the parts outside the CDR3, is GAGVSQSPRYKVTKRGQDVALRCDPISGHVSLYWYRQALGQGPEFLTYFNYEAQQDKSGLPNDRFSAERPEGSISTLTIQRTEQRDSAMYRCASSSLGAGASEQFFGPGTRLTVL.

As DNA, the CDR3 is TGCAGTGCTATAGGGACGGGACTACTAATTCTGGTAGAGCAGTACTTC. This gives the protein CSAIGTGLLILVEQYF. The gene calls are TRBV20-1 and TRBJ2-7; 7 bases agree with TRBD2. The CDR3 sequence is 16 residues long. The germline CDR1 and CDR2 sequences are DFQATT and SNEGSKA (reference sequence). Losses at the gene ends were 4 bases for V and 7 bases for J; bases not matched to a gene: 19.

This clone was recorded at least ten times. The chain links TRBV2 to TRBJ2-5; 7 nucleotides match TRBD2. CDR1 SNHLY and CDR2 FYNNEI come from the germline V gene. The CDR3 contains 17 residues. V lost 7 bases, J lost 5 bases, and 19 bases stayed unmatched. The CDR3 sequence: CASTDPSGTTIGETQYF. As DNA, the CDR3 is TGTGCCAGCACCGACCCGTCCGGGACTACAATCGGGGAGACCCAGTACTTC.